The subject of this entry is one T cell receptor beta chain. No antigen is known for it. Base qualities are not at hand, and no much larger clone is one base apart. Libraries were prepared through the immunoSEQ multiplex PCR assay. For the multiplex PCR, a mixture combining 60 forward primers for TCR Vbeta segments and 13 reverse primers for TCR Jbeta segments was used. A multiplex PCR assay on genomic DNA amplified the CDR3 region of rearranged TCR beta genes. The Illumina HiSeq System was used to sequence the amplified TCR beta libraries as 87-base-pair reads. The authors' analysis ran thus. In a later analysis, tens of millions of unique TCR beta chains were counted across the roughly 670 repertoires, and about 10 million of these chains were shared by at least two donors. Raw reads were error-corrected and collapsed into unique sequences with a nearest-neighbor algorithm that merged closely related sequences to remove PCR and sequencing errors. To assign V, D and J gene segments, CDR3 sequences were aligned to IMGT reference sequences. For a sequence to be retained, a match of at least six nucleotides to both a V gene segment and a J gene segment was required. Rearrangements were classified as productive when the CDR3 lacked stop codons and remained in frame with V and J, and all other rearrangements were classified as non-productive. Following IMGT convention, CDR3 was defined as the stretch from the second conserved V-encoded cysteine to the conserved J-encoded phenylalanine. In an earlier analysis of some 550 of the donors, sequences lacking an unambiguous match to a single V gene segment were excluded. An earlier analysis of a few hundred of the donors called V segments functional above 56.7% productive rearrangements and segregating when the between-donor standard deviation exceeded 5%. A statistical classification framework was developed to diagnose cytomegalovirus status using the catalog of TCR beta chain sequences. V and J gene assignment, in a later analysis, came from comparing TCR nucleotide sequences with IMGT/GENE-DB human TR gene sequences. The TCRdist pipeline was used in a later analysis to assign CDR3 sequences and most-parsimonious VDJ recombination scenarios. In a later analysis, each TCR beta chain was defined by its CDR3 amino acid sequence together with its V-gene family, and reads without a unique V-gene family were excluded. A later analysis removed roughly 590 highly shared, low-generation-probability nucleotide sequences to deal with suspected cross-contamination and a sequencing artifact. In a later analysis, a clonal expansion index was calculated for each public chain from normalized within-repertoire ranks of inferred template counts. Generation probabilities in a later analysis came from a VDJ recombination model fitted to out-of-frame rearrangements, and those results were checked against IGoR. Hypergeometric tests were used in a later analysis to score TCR-TCR, TCR-HLA and TCR-CMV co-occurrence, with a repertoire-size bias correction applied to the TCR pairs. In a later analysis, false discovery rates were estimated by permuting HLA or CMV assignments 20 times. In a later analysis, co-occurring TCRs were grouped with DBSCAN, and TCRdist sequence similarity was added when clustering was performed within HLA-allele-positive subsets. Repertoires with fewer than 30,000 or more than 120,000 public chains were left out of co-occurrence clustering, as were a handful of repertoires with anomalous nucleotide sharing. TCRdb holds this immuneACCESS table with in-frame rearrangements only. Some clones are missing; in checked studies, unresolved V genes explain under half, and the rest has no known cause. From that table come the V and J calls and clone size; the DNA was used to work out D and trimming. This sample has 200,000 to 250,000 clones in its table, and about 83% of those were observed once. The ten largest clones take up over 1% of the sample.

In total, roughly 670 healthy bone marrow donors made up the cohort. All cohort members were sampled while nominally healthy, although unrecorded immune exposures were likely present. CMV serostatus was positive for about 290 and negative for about 55% of the 666 cohort members, and was not recorded for this donor. Each donor provided a peripheral blood sample, and peripheral blood mononuclear cells were used for TCR beta sequencing. Genomic DNA was extracted from the blood cell samples with the Qiagen DNeasy Blood Extraction Kit. These data originate in a study of cytomegalovirus exposure and HLA in healthy donors (dated by TCRdb to 2017 to 2019). Context from the whole study: According to an earlier analysis of 587 of the donors, about 180 million T cells yielded some 110 million unique TCR beta sequences and approximately 300 Gb of sequence data. An early release that covered fewer than 750 HLA-typed donors contained about 300 gigabases of sequencing data and 65 million to 100 million unique TCR sequences. Of the 300 to 500 genotyped donors, roughly 80% were placed in the genetic ancestry cluster associated with self-reported Caucasian donors. The aim of the study was to test whether cataloging public T cell receptors could identify signatures of past pathogen exposure. Using immunosequencing, the study profiled T cell repertoires from some 670 subjects and related those repertoires to cytomegalovirus serostatus. Along with the 666-subject first cohort, a separate validation cohort of roughly 110 different subjects was used. High-throughput TCR immunosequencing, statistical association of individual TCRs with disease status, and machine learning were combined to predict cytomegalovirus infection status. In a later analysis, previously published TCR beta repertoires from 670 or so donors were re-analyzed and high-resolution HLA genotyping was added so that TCR occurrence patterns could be studied. In the later analysis, no new phenotypic data were used to find candidate immune exposures; instead, reliance was placed on TCR beta sequences and their occurrence across donors. In an earlier analysis of about 590 of the donors, high-throughput TCR beta sequencing was used to judge whether each TCR beta V gene segment behaved as functional or pseudogenic. Donor age, sex, ethnicity and CMV serostatus were compiled alongside the repertoire data. In a later genetic analysis, genome-wide SNP genotypes for about 55% of the roughly 700 donors were used, and that subset was treated as a discovery cohort. All discovery cohort repertoires had been generated on a single sequencing platform. Both class I and class II loci were covered by HLA typing, at four-digit resolution. The number of typed donors differed by locus: 629-630 for A, B, C, DRB1 and DQB1; approximately 540 for DQA1; 600 to 610 for DPA1; and 400 to 480 for DPB1. Because of strong linkage in the cohort, roughly five DR-DQ haplotypes were treated as single units for association and clustering. On average, roughly 200,000 unique TCR beta nucleotide sequences were sequenced per donor among a few hundred genotyped donors of the cohort, with roughly 18% of those sequences being non-productive. Summary of the overall study and its limitations: Several of the top co-occurrence clusters appeared to be linked to parvovirus B19, influenza, CMV and Epstein-Barr virus, according to a later analysis. The cohort was sequenced for TCR beta chains only, and without alpha or paired-chain data the features that could be detected were limited. Across donors, most TCR sequences were observed very rarely, whereas some public TCRs were present in many individuals. In the study, 150 to 200 TCR beta chains were listed as associated with cytomegalovirus. Strong co-occurrence of HLA alleles, especially DR and DQ, made assigning TCR associations to individual alleles difficult. According to a later analysis, TCR association rates differed among HLA loci, with DRB1 alleles showing the most associated TCRs and HLA-C alleles showing the fewest. It was suggested by the authors that the approach could potentially be generalized to other disease states and immunological phenotypes. Some IMGT-functional V segments, including TRBV6-2 and TRBV6-3, could not be distinguished by the 87-base-pair reads and were therefore excluded. The classifier was reported to diagnose cytomegalovirus status with high specificity and sensitivity in both the original and validation cohorts. About 15 rarely observed V segments, including chromosome 9 orphons, were excluded from the earlier analysis of several hundred of the donors because counts were too low. An association between a missense DCLRE1C variant and V-gene and J-gene trimming of TCR beta chains was found in a later genetic analysis and replicated in an independent cohort. In vitro tests confirmed that a few of the cytomegalovirus-associated TCR beta chains recognize cytomegalovirus antigens. Sequencing depth was assumed to be roughly uniform across donors in the presence/absence analyses, though that assumption may not hold. In a later analysis, HLA-associated TCR beta chains showed more clonal expansion and lower generation probabilities than non-associated chains that were equally common. According to a later analysis, most CMV-associated TCR beta chains appeared to be HLA-restricted, and the HLA associations seemed to be driven largely by CMV exposure. A later genetic analysis reported fewer N-insertions in productive TCRs among donors in an Asian-associated ancestry cluster than the roughly 690-donor mean. In a later analysis, about 17,000 TCR beta sequences were associated with specific HLA alleles at a false discovery rate of 0.05. In an earlier analysis of around 500 of the donors, most TCR beta V segments appeared in productive rearrangements about 90% or about 30% of the time, broadly matching IMGT annotations. Because some donors lacked HLA typing at each locus, the association tests relied only on the typed subset. For the cohort, immune exposure information was limited to CMV serostatus. A further reported finding was that TCR beta sequences accurately predicted the HLA-A and HLA-B alleles for most subjects in the first cohort. Linkage disequilibrium might explain the correlated functional status among segregating V segments, but an unknown experimental factor could not be excluded. A cluster of highly shared sequence variants was judged likely to represent a technical artifact of the sequencing pipeline.

The CDR3 numbers 13 residues from cysteine through phenylalanine. CDR3 DNA only is kept here, 39 bases in frame from base 1. V loses 8 bases, J loses 2 bases, and the germline ends lie 13 bases apart. CDR1 and CDR2 are read off the germline V gene as MNHNS and SASEGT. In this chain, TRBV6-1 is recombined with TRBJ2-7; a confident D gene designation cannot be given. The receptor comes from a human donor in good health. Sequencing input: PBMCs. The CDR3 in this case is CASHRIGPYEQYF. The DNA reads TGTGCCAGCCATCGGATTGGGCCCTACGAGCAGTACTTC.